Shown below are 27 T cell receptor beta chains from a single sample sequenced in a study of early T cells in non-severe SARS-CoV-2 infection. TCRdb processed the 5' RACE reads anew with MiXCR; each CDR3 protein has one entry. The table lists tens of thousands of distinct CDR3 sequences, roughly an eighth of them singletons. Sequenced sample: whole blood. The receptors stem from an adult who was a healthcare worker with PCR-confirmed SARS-CoV-2 infection or an uninfected control (not recorded which).

This rearrangement joins TRBV5-1 to TRBJ1-6, with D uncertain. Germline V gene data show CDR1 as SGHRS and CDR2 as YFSETQ. V was trimmed by 0 bases and J by 8 bases, leaving 12 bases between them. This CDR3 spans 15 amino acids. CDR3 coding DNA: TGCGCCAGCAGCTTGGTCCCGGGGAATCATTCACCCCTCCACTTT. Protein product: CASSLVPGNHSPLHF. The entire variable domain, with the rest obtained from reference TRBV5-1 and TRBJ1-6, is as follows: KAGVTQTPRYLIKTRGQQVTLSCSPISGHRSVSWYQQTPGQGLQFLFEYFSETQRNKGNFPGRFSGRQFSNSRSEMNVSTLELGDSALYLCASSLVPGNHSPLHFGNGTRLTVT.

In this sample, this clonotype turned up a few times. This rearrangement joins TRBV5-8 to TRBJ1-1; no reliable D call. CDR3 length: 13 residues. Germline V CDR1 and CDR2: SGHTS, YDEGEE. V lost 5 bases, J lost 4 bases, and 12 bases lay in between. In DNA form, the CDR3 reads TGTGCCAGCAGTTCTCGGACCTTCACTGAAGCTTTCTTT. Encoded protein: CASSSRTFTEAFF. Supplemented by reference TRBV5-8 and TRBJ1-1, the full variable domain reads EAGVTQSPTHLIKTRGQQATLRCSPISGHTSVYWYQQALGLGLQFLLWYDEGEERNRGNFPPRFSGRQFPNYSSELNVNALELEDSALYLCASSSRTFTEAFFGQGTRLTVV.

The V and J genes are TRBV20-1 and TRBJ2-3; 10 nucleotides align to TRBD2. Germline V lookup: CDR1 DFQATT, CDR2 SNEGSKA (reference sequence). The CDR3 is 16 amino acids. Trimming at V came to 0 bases and at J to 2 bases, leaving 5 bases not matched to a gene. CDR3 in DNA: TGCAGTGCTAGAGAGGGTAGCGGGGGGTACACAGATACGCAGTATTTT. Encoded protein: CSAREGSGGYTDTQYF.

The chain employs TRBV7-9 and TRBJ1-2; D is unresolved. Trimming cost V 1 base and J 8 bases, with 8 bases left between them. Germline CDR1 is SEHNR and CDR2 is FQNEAQ (reference sequence). This CDR3 region has 12 residues. The DNA for the CDR3 is TGTGCCAGCAGCTTAGTACAGCTAGGCTACACCTTC. This sequence encodes CASSLVQLGYTF.

The CDR3 here is CASSLALRQGPYGYTF. DNA of the CDR3: TGTGCCAGCAGCTTGGCCTTGAGACAGGGACCCTATGGCTACACCTTC. V is TRBV5-5 and J is TRBJ1-2; 7 nucleotides agree with TRBD1. Germline assignment: CDR1 SGHKS and CDR2 YYEKEE (reference sequence). This CDR3 region has 16 residues. With V trimmed by 0 bases and J by 4 bases, 9 bases remained unmatched.

J is TRBJ2-1 and V is TRBV4-1, with TRBD2 as a possible D gene (6 bases). V lost 2 bases and J lost 5, with 7 bases in between. The CDR3 extends over 13 amino acids. Germline V gives CDR1 MGHRA, CDR2 YSYEKL. CDR3 protein: CASSQWEDNEQFF. For the CDR3, the DNA is TGCGCCAGCAGCCAATGGGAGGACAATGAGCAGTTCTTC.

A few counts support this clonotype. This chain links TRBV19 with TRBJ1-1, with D hard to call. Looked up from germline, CDR1 is LNHDA and CDR2 is SQIVND (reference sequence). This CDR3 comprises 11 residues. V was trimmed by 8 bases and J by 0 bases, leaving 4 bases between them. In DNA form, the CDR3 reads TGTGCCAGTGAGATGAACACTGAAGCTTTCTTT. It is translated as CASEMNTEAFF.

There are many counts of this clonotype. The rearrangement joins TRBV7-9 to TRBJ1-1; tentative D call: TRBD1 (6 bases). This CDR3 has 15 residues. The V gene's germline CDR1 is SEHNR and CDR2 FQNEAQ (reference sequence). V was shortened by 2 bases and J by 0 bases, with 10 bases between the two germline ends. CDR3 region: CASSLQGSLNTEAFF. CDR3 in DNA: TGTGCCAGCAGCTTACAGGGGTCCTTGAACACTGAAGCTTTCTTT.

The table lists this clonotype with a few counts. The chain has TRBV12-3 or TRBV12-4 and TRBJ2-1; D call uncertain. V dropped 5 bases and J dropped 3 bases, with 11 bases sitting between them. The CDR3 spans 14 residues. CDR3 protein: CASSQGNRYNEQFF. The CDR3 DNA is TGTGCCAGCAGTCAAGGTAACCGCTACAATGAGCAGTTCTTC.

This clonotype was counted many times. The chain links TRBV12-3 or TRBV12-4 to TRBJ2-2; D may be TRBD1 or TRBD2 (5 bases each). The CDR3 sequence is 14 residues long. V lost 6 bases to trimming and J lost 4 bases, with 12 bases between them. This CDR3 reads CASSQGEGTGELFF. The CDR3 bases are TGTGCCAGCAGCCAGGGAGAGGGCACCGGGGAGCTGTTTTTT.

At least ten counts were recorded for this clonotype. J is TRBJ1-1 and V is TRBV12-3 or TRBV12-4, with D tentatively TRBD1 (6 bases). V lost 6 bases to trimming and J lost 2 bases, with 10 bases between them. The CDR3 totals 13 residues. The CDR3 sequence: CASRRTVNTEAFF. DNA for the CDR3: TGTGCCAGCAGACGGACAGTCAACACTGAAGCTTTCTTT.

The table lists this clonotype with many counts. The chain is built from TRBV5-4 and TRBJ2-1, with D maybe TRBD2 (6 bases). V shed 3 bases and J shed 1 base, with 11 bases lying between them. This CDR3 has 15 residues. Germline V gives CDR1 SGHNT, CDR2 YYREEE (reference sequence). As DNA, the CDR3 is TGTGCCAGCAGCTATAGCGGCGCGTCCTACAATGAGCAGTTCTTC. It translates to CASSYSGASYNEQFF.

This clonotype turned up a few times. CDR3 protein: CASSAGDLAPNTIYF. CDR3 sequence (DNA): TGTGCCAGCAGCGCAGGGGACCTCGCGCCAAACACCATATATTTT. The chain recombines TRBV9 with TRBJ1-3; D perhaps matches TRBD1 (6 bases). This CDR3 contains 15 residues. Germline CDR1 reads SGDLS; CDR2 reads YYNGEE. The V gene lost 3 bases and the J gene lost 6 bases, with 16 bases spanning the gap.

The chain joins TRBV5-1 to TRBJ2-3, with 9 nucleotides matching TRBD1. V was pared by 4 bases and J by 4 bases, with 7 bases of the junction left unmatched. CDR3 length: 15 residues. Looked up from germline, CDR1 is SGHRS and CDR2 is YFSETQ. CDR3: CASSQGQGSSDTQYF. The CDR3 nucleotides are TGCGCCAGCAGCCAAGGACAGGGGTCGTCAGATACGCAGTATTTT.

This clonotype was recorded at least ten times. This chain uses TRBV6-2 or TRBV6-3 with TRBJ1-1; 7 bases are shared with TRBD1. The germline gives CDR1 MNHEY, CDR2 SVGEGT. Trimming took 7 bases from V and 9 from J; bases not matched to a gene: 8. The CDR3 extends over 12 amino acids. The CDR3: CASMKTGMKAFF. In DNA, the CDR3 is TGTGCCAGCATGAAGACAGGGATGAAAGCTTTCTTT.

This rearrangement joins TRBV6-4 to TRBJ2-7; D possibly uses TRBD1 or TRBD2 (5 bases each). In germline, CDR1 is MRHNA, CDR2 SNTAGT. The CDR3 length is 14 residues. V was shortened by 7 bases and J by 3 bases, with 16 bases between the two germline ends. This chain's CDR3 is CASKAGTRDYEQYF. For the CDR3, the DNA is TGTGCCAGCAAGGCAGGGACCCGCGACTACGAGCAGTACTTC.

This clonotype has a count of ten or more. This chain connects TRBV6-5 to TRBJ1-6; possibly TRBD1 for D (5 bases). The CDR3 extends over 17 amino acids. Germline loops: CDR1 MNHEY, CDR2 SVGAGI. V lost 0 bases and J lost 6, with 15 bases in between. The CDR3 DNA reads TGTGCCAGCAGTTACTCGTTCCCGGGGGGAGTTAATTCACCCCTCCACTTT. Translating gives CASSYSFPGGVNSPLHF.

This clonotype was detected ten times or more. The genes are TRBV5-1 and TRBJ2-6; perhaps TRBD2 as D (6 bases). Trimming took off 4 bases at V and 4 bases at J, with 15 bases between the two ends. The CDR3 is 16 residues long. Looked up from germline, CDR1 is SGHRS and CDR2 is YFSETQ. The CDR3 DNA reads TGCGCCAGCAGCCGATTCGGAGGGTCCGGGGCCAACGTCCTGACTTTC. It yields the protein CASSRFGGSGANVLTF.

This chain joins TRBV4-2 and TRBJ2-1, with D tentatively TRBD1 or TRBD2 (5 bases each). CDR1 LGHNA and CDR2 YNFKEQ come from the germline V gene. The ends were cut back, 0 bases at V and 4 bases at J, with 13 bases in the middle. CDR3 size: 16 residues. Here the CDR3 DNA reads TGTGCCAGCAGCCAAGATCGCGACTGGGGGTACAATGAGCAGTTCTTC. This translates into CASSQDRDWGYNEQFF.

This clonotype came up many times. The rearrangement links TRBV4-1 to TRBJ2-4; D not certain. The V gene lost 4 bases and the J gene lost 1 base, with 17 bases spanning the gap. From germline, CDR1 is MGHRA and CDR2 YSYEKL. This CDR3 is 17 amino acids long. CDR3 DNA sequence: TGCGCCAGCAGCCCTAGGACCGACGGTGTGGCCAAAAACATTCAGTACTTC. As protein: CASSPRTDGVAKNIQYF.

Worth noting for this clonotype: A read error may explain this, as a much larger clone is one base away. The chain employs TRBV11-2 and TRBJ1-3; D remains unclear. The CDR3 loop spans 17 amino acids. In germline, CDR1 is SGHAT, CDR2 FQNNGV. The V end was cut by 1 base, the J end by 0 bases, with 13 bases between. CDR3 coding DNA: TGTGCCAGCAGCTTAGGGGGTCAGCCCGGCTCTGGAAACACCATATATTTT. This sequence encodes CASSLGGQPGSGNTIYF.

The V and J genes are TRBV9 and TRBJ2-7; D possibly corresponds to TRBD2 (6 bases). Trimming removed 0 bases from V and 6 bases from J, with 13 bases in between. The length of the CDR3 is 14 residues. The germline V gene has CDR1 SGDLS and CDR2 YYNGEE. CDR3 in amino acids: CASSVGGGTLEQYF. The CDR3 coding sequence is TGTGCCAGCAGCGTAGGTGGCGGGACGCTCGAGCAGTACTTC.

This clonotype was detected only a few times. This chain connects TRBV7-2 to TRBJ2-5; 8 positions agree with TRBD1. The ends lost 10 bases at V and 4 bases at J; junction bases unmatched: 11. Germline CDR1 and CDR2: SGHTA and FQGNSA. The CDR3 sequence is 14 residues long. The CDR3 protein is CATTDRGGRETQYF. The CDR3 DNA reads TGTGCCACCACCGACAGGGGTGGTCGAGAGACCCAGTACTTC.

This clonotype was detected many times. The chain carries TRBV11-3 and TRBJ2-1; 10 bases line up with TRBD2. CDR3 length equals 15 residues. J was trimmed by 6 bases and V by 5 bases; bases with no gene match: 7. Germline V gene lookup returns CDR1 SGHNT and CDR2 YENEEA. Here the CDR3 DNA reads TGTGCCAGCAGCCCACTAGCGGGAATGATCAATGAGCAGTTCTTC. Its translation is CASSPLAGMINEQFF.

This clonotype was seen a handful of times. V gene TRBV7-9 combines with J gene TRBJ2-1, with D possibly being TRBD2 (5 bases). CDR1 and CDR2 (germline): SEHNR, FQNEAQ (reference sequence). With 9 bases removed from V and 10 bases from J, the gap between germline ends came to 7 bases. CDR3 length equals 9 residues. CDR3 loop: CASGGEQFF. The CDR3 coding sequence is TGTGCCAGTGGAGGAGAGCAGTTCTTC.

V and J are TRBV29-1 and TRBJ2-7; 8 bases align to TRBD1. V lost 1 base and J lost 4; bases outside the gene matches: 6. The germline CDR1 and CDR2 sequences are SQVTM and ANQGSEA. The CDR3 spans 14 residues. CDR3 sequence (DNA): TGCAGCGTTGAAGGGGCGGGACAGGATTACGAGCAGTACTTC. It yields the protein CSVEGAGQDYEQYF.

Only a few counts were recorded for this clonotype. This chain uses TRBV6-6 with TRBJ2-7; TRBD1 aligns across 9 bases. The CDR3 length is 16 residues. The junction had 9 bases not matched to a gene; V was cut back by 5 bases and J by 1 base. Germline V CDR1 and CDR2: MNHNY, SVGAGI (reference sequence). CDR3 in amino acids: CASSPVSGQGSYEQYF. CDR3 nucleotide sequence: TGTGCCAGCAGTCCCGTCAGCGGACAGGGGTCCTACGAGCAGTACTTC.